Listed below are T cell receptor beta chains from one sample, sequenced in a study of Ad26.COV2.S vaccination and SARS-CoV-2 variants. The repertoire was sequenced with immunoSEQ multiplex PCR; TCRdb's copy has only in-frame clones and lacks some. The sample yields roughly 450,000 clones, approximately 90% seen once. The specimen was peripheral blood, collected in a trial of Ad26.COV2.S vaccine versus placebo. The receptors derive from a person aged 18-60 years who received the Ad26.COV2.S COVID-19 vaccine or a placebo. Both conserved end residues are part of each CDR3. The D gene is left open where the match is weak. The listing skips clone size in some rows; elsewhere it reads once, few, many or a size class.

size	V	J	D	DNA	CDR3
NA	TRBV19	TRBJ2-7	NA	TGTGCCAGTAGTATATCCAAATCCTACGAGCAGTACTTC	CASSISKSYEQYF
NA	TRBV6-6	TRBJ2-7	NA	TGTGCCAGCAGTTTGGGTACGGGTCTAATCTACGAGCAGTACTTC	CASSLGTGLIYEQYF
NA	TRBV4-3	TRBJ2-7	NA	TGCGCCAGCAGCCAACTGGAGGGGGACTACGAGCAGTACTTC	CASSQLEGDYEQYF
NA	TRBV9	TRBJ1-2	TRBD1	TGTGCCAGCAGCGTAGCAACAGGGGTTTTAGGGTTTGGCTACACCTTC	CASSVATGVLGFGYTF
NA	TRBV7-2	TRBJ2-1	TRBD2	TGTGCCAGCAGCACCGGGACTAGCGGGAGTCTGAATGAGCAGTTCTTC	CASSTGTSGSLNEQFF
NA	TRBV11-2	TRBJ2-1	TRBD2	TGTGCCAGCAGCTTAGATCAATGGGTAGCGGGCGCTTGGGATGAGCAGTTCTTC	CASSLDQWVAGAWDEQFF
NA	TRBV27	TRBJ1-5	TRBD1	TGTGCCAGCAGTTCATACTTTGGGACAGGGGGCCCCTTAAATCAGCCCCAGCATTTT	CASSSYFGTGGPLNQPQHF
NA	TRBV5-5	TRBJ1-4	NA	TGTGCCAGCAGCCCACAGGGCCTGATCAATGAAAAACTGTTTTTT	CASSPQGLINEKLFF
NA	TRBV30	TRBJ2-7	NA	TGTGCCTGGAGTGTAGAGCGATCGGGGGCCGTCAATCCCTACGAGCAGTACTTC	CAWSVERSGAVNPYEQYF
NA	TRBV28	TRBJ2-5	NA	TGTGCCAGCAGTTTTCAAGAGACCCAGTACTTC	CASSFQETQYF
few	TRBV18	TRBJ1-5	NA	TGTGCCAGCTCAGAGGGGGGGGCTCATCAGCCCCAGCATTTT	CASSEGGAHQPQHF
NA	TRBV19	TRBJ2-1	NA	TGTGCCAGTAGTAAAATTCTTGGGAGCTCCTACAATGAGCAGTTCTTC	CASSKILGSSYNEQFF
NA	TRBV7-6	TRBJ2-5	NA	TGTGCCAGCAGCTTAGTACTGCAAGAGACCCAGTACTTC	CASSLVLQETQYF
NA	TRBV6-2/TRBV6-3	TRBJ2-1	NA	TGTGCCAGCAGCCATACGGAGGGGGCCCTGGTTCATGAGCAGTTCTTC	CASSHTEGALVHEQFF
NA	TRBV2	TRBJ1-1	TRBD1	TGTGCCAGCAGACCCAGGGGGGCGAGCACTGAAGCTTTCTTT	CASRPRGASTEAFF
NA	TRBV2	TRBJ2-7	TRBD1	TGTGCCAGCAGTCGGACAGGGGTGGGCGAGCAGTACTTC	CASSRTGVGEQYF
NA	TRBV3-1/TRBV3-2	TRBJ1-2	TRBD1	TGTGCCAGCAGCCAGGGACAGCCTCTCTATGGCTACACCTTC	CASSQGQPLYGYTF
once	TRBV6-1	TRBJ2-7	TRBD1	TGTGCCAGCAGTGAAACCCCCACAGGGGGAAGCTACGAGCAGTACTTC	CASSETPTGGSYEQYF
NA	TRBV10-3	TRBJ1-1	NA	TGTGCCATCAGTGACAGGTTGGGCACTGAAGCTTTCTTT	CAISDRLGTEAFF
NA	TRBV9	TRBJ1-2	NA	TGTGCCAGCAGCCCACAGACTAACTATGGCTACACCTTC	CASSPQTNYGYTF
NA	TRBV4-3	TRBJ1-2	NA	TGCGCCAGCAGCCAAGATGCGGGTAACTATGGCTACACCTTC	CASSQDAGNYGYTF
NA	TRBV7-8	TRBJ1-1	NA	TGTGCCAGCAGCTTAGATCCGGGGATGAACACTGAAGCTTTCTTT	CASSLDPGMNTEAFF